Shown below are 16 T cell receptor beta chains from a single sample sequenced in a study of T cell responses to AZD1222 COVID-19 vaccine. Clones were read by immunoSEQ multiplex PCR, and TCRdb kept only the in-frame ones, dropping some. This sample yields 65,000 to 75,000 clones, of which 84% are seen a single time; around 21% belongs to the top ten. The source material was peripheral blood, sampled on day 0 of AZD1222 vaccination. The receptors shown here come from an adult in good health.

The rearrangement links TRBV28 to TRBJ2-1; TRBD2 matches 9 bases. J was trimmed by 2 bases and V by 4 bases; bases with no gene match: 6. The CDR3 is made up of 16 amino acids. Per germline, CDR1 MDHEN and CDR2 SYDVKM. CDR3 in DNA: TGTGCCAGCAGTTCAGGACTAGCGCCGACCTACAATGAGCAGTTCTTC. Translating gives CASSSGLAPTYNEQFF.

The rearrangement uses TRBV7-2 and TRBJ1-3; D is ambiguous. Germline CDR1 and CDR2: SGHTA and FQGNSA. Deletions cut 1 base from V and 2 bases from J, with 9 bases between. The CDR3 spans 15 residues. CDR3 in DNA: TGTGCCAGCAGCTTAGTTCCTGATACTGGAAACACCATATATTTT. Its translation is CASSLVPDTGNTIYF.

The rearrangement uses TRBV7-6 and TRBJ1-4, with unresolved D. With 5 bases removed from V and 7 bases from J, the gap between germline ends came to 17 bases. Germline CDR1 is SGHVS and CDR2 is FNYEAQ. This CDR3 has 15 amino acids. The CDR3 protein is CASSPVLGGLEKLFF. The CDR3, as DNA: TGTGCCAGCAGCCCCGTATTAGGTGGCCTTGAAAAACTGTTTTTT.

The V call is TRBV10-3, the J call TRBJ1-4; 11 nucleotides line up with TRBD1. Germline values: CDR1 ENHRY, CDR2 SYGVKD. V was clipped by 4 bases and J by 3 bases; unmatched bases: 13. The CDR3 sequence is 19 residues long. The CDR3 region has the DNA TGTGCCATCAGTGGCGGGCCCGGACAGGGGGCCGGTTCTAATGAAAAACTGTTTTTT. This gives the protein CAISGGPGQGAGSNEKLFF.

This clone has just one count. The rearrangement joins TRBV19 to TRBJ1-5; 9 bases match TRBD1. There are 15 residues in the CDR3. The junction had 3 bases not matched to a gene; V was cut back by 1 base and J by 5 bases. From germline, CDR1 is LNHDA and CDR2 SQIVND (reference sequence). The CDR3 is CASSIGDRVDQPQHF. CDR3 DNA: TGTGCCAGTAGTATAGGGGACAGGGTGGATCAGCCCCAGCATTTT. The entire variable domain, with the rest obtained from reference TRBV19 and TRBJ1-5, is as follows: DGGITQSPKYLFRKEGQNVTLSCEQNLNHDAMYWYRQDPGQGLRLIYYSQIVNDFQKGDIAEGYSVSREKKESFPLTVTSAQKNPTAFYLCASSIGDRVDQPQHFGDGTRLSIL.

This chain connects TRBV7-2 to TRBJ1-1, with TRBD1 matching over 10 bases. The germline gives CDR1 SGHTA, CDR2 FQGNSA. This CDR3 has 15 amino acids. V was clipped by 1 base and J by 5 bases; unmatched bases: 4. The chain's CDR3 is CASSLEGQGRTEAFF. As DNA, the CDR3 is TGTGCCAGCAGCTTAGAGGGACAGGGGAGAACTGAAGCTTTCTTT.

V gene TRBV4-3 combines with J gene TRBJ2-7; D remains ambiguous. This CDR3 is 14 amino acids long. Germline V CDR1 and CDR2: LGHNA, YSLEER. V gave up 0 bases and J gave up 6 bases, with 12 bases separating them. The CDR3 region is CASSQDLVNGEQYF. DNA for the CDR3: TGCGCCAGCAGCCAAGATTTGGTTAACGGCGAGCAGTACTTC.

The chain links TRBV7-9 to TRBJ2-7; 8 nucleotides agree with TRBD1. This CDR3 contains 12 residues. Per the germline V gene, CDR1 is SEHNR and CDR2 is FQNEAQ (reference sequence). The V and J ends lost 7 bases and 6 bases, in that order; junction bases with no gene match: 5. The CDR3 loop is CASNFRGREQYF. DNA for the CDR3: TGTGCCAGCAACTTCAGGGGGCGCGAGCAGTACTTC.

V gene TRBV11-3 combines with J gene TRBJ2-1, with 9 bases aligning to TRBD1. CDR3 length equals 12 residues. Germline values: CDR1 SGHNT, CDR2 YENEEA. V lost 4 bases, J lost 9 bases, and 1 base stayed unmatched. This chain's CDR3 is CASSYRGLEQFF. CDR3 sequence (DNA): TGTGCCAGCAGCTACAGGGGGCTTGAGCAGTTCTTC.

The chain recombines TRBV6-2 or TRBV6-3 with TRBJ2-1, with TRBD1 matching over 8 bases. V shed 0 bases and J 0 bases; nucleotides not matched to a gene: 10. Germline CDR1 reads MNHEY; CDR2 reads SVGEGT. This CDR3 region has 19 residues. The CDR3, as DNA: TGTGCCAGCAGTTACTCTGGCAGGGGGCCTGAGAGCTCCTACAATGAGCAGTTCTTC. Its translation is CASSYSGRGPESSYNEQFF.

J is TRBJ2-4 and V is TRBV28, with D perhaps matching TRBD1 (7 bases). CDR1 and CDR2 (germline): MDHEN, SYDVKM. Trimming took 5 bases from V and 1 from J, leaving 9 bases between them. This CDR3 is 14 amino acids long. CDR3 amino acids: CASSPGGAKNIQYF. CDR3 sequence (DNA): TGTGCCAGCAGTCCAGGGGGGGCCAAAAACATTCAGTACTTC.

The chain combines TRBV15 with TRBJ1-5; TRBD1 matches 8 bases. CDR3 size: 17 residues. Germline V gene lookup returns CDR1 LNHNV and CDR2 YYDKDF (reference sequence). The V segment lost 1 base and the J segment 7 bases; nucleotides outside the gene matches: 12. The CDR3 bases are TGTGCCACCAGCAGAGGACTGGGTCCAGGGGGCGAGCAGCCCCAGCATTTT. Protein: CATSRGLGPGGEQPQHF.

This clone was seen only a few times. The rearrangement links TRBV12-3 or TRBV12-4 to TRBJ1-2; D remains unclear. Trimming removed 6 bases at V and 8 bases at J, with 10 bases between. The CDR3 runs to 11 residues. CDR3 amino acids: CASSREAGYTF. The CDR3 DNA is TGTGCCAGCAGCAGAGAAGCAGGCTACACCTTC.

This chain joins TRBV14 and TRBJ1-1; D not certain. Trimming shortened V by 5 bases and J by 11 bases, and 12 bases separated the two germline ends. The CDR3 extends over 11 amino acids. The germline V gene encodes CDR1 SGHDN and CDR2 FVKESK. The CDR3 DNA sequence: TGTGCCAGCAGCACCCTCGGGAGCGCTTTCTTT. Residues: CASSTLGSAFF.

This clone was observed a handful of times. The CDR3 DNA follows: TGTGCCAGCAGTGAAAGGGGGTTCTCCTACGAGCAGTACTTC. It is translated as CASSERGFSYEQYF. This chain uses TRBV25-1 with TRBJ2-7, with D perhaps matching TRBD1 (6 bases). The length of the CDR3 is 14 residues. V lost 2 bases to trimming and J lost 0 bases, with 8 bases between them. From germline, CDR1 is MGHDK and CDR2 SYGVNS.

This rearrangement joins TRBV30 to TRBJ1-4; unclear D gene. Germline CDR1 GTSNPN, CDR2 SVGIG (reference sequence). This CDR3 is built from 14 residues. V was shortened by 1 base and J by 7 bases, with 13 bases between the two germline ends. In DNA, the CDR3 is TGTGCCTGGAGTGATGGTGGCTGGGGTGAAAAACTGTTTTTT. It encodes CAWSDGGWGEKLFF.